This T cell receptor (beta chain) originates from a study of blood T cell repertoires in COVID-19. About the research overall: Acute and convalescent COVID-19 specimens originated in the United States, Italy and Spain.

Followed longitudinally, the Seattle patients had been enrolled during active infection. Generated by immunoSEQ multiplex PCR, the TCRdb table keeps only in-frame clones and is missing some. The sample has tens of thousands of clones; less than 85% are singletons. This clone was seen more than once but under ten times. Per germline, CDR1 SGHTA and CDR2 FQGNSA. Trimming took 2 bases from V and 2 from J; bases not matched to a gene: 5. The CDR3 contains 17 residues. The sample consisted of peripheral blood. The chain joins TRBV7-2 to TRBJ2-1, with 11 bases that match TRBD2. This TCR came from a man in his 70s with COVID-19, enrolled during active disease. The CDR3 spells CASSLSSGLAAYNEQFF. Written as DNA, the CDR3 is TGTGCCAGCAGCTTATCTTCGGGACTAGCGGCCTACAATGAGCAGTTCTTC. The variable domain in full, with the rest retrieved from reference TRBV7-2 and TRBJ2-1, is GAGVSQSPSNKVTEKGKDVELRCDPISGHTALYWYRQSLGQGLEFLIYFQGNSAPDKSGLPSDRFSAERTGGSVSTLTIQRTQQEDSAVYLCASSLSSGLAAYNEQFFGPGTRLTVL.